This TCR beta chain was sequenced in a study of yellow fever vaccine responses in identical twins. TCRdb ran MiXCR on the RT-PCR reads and lists one entry per CDR3 protein. This table holds about 19,000 distinct CDR3 sequences, around 65% found once. The specimen comprised T cells from blood (PBMCs), unsorted or a sorted subset (not recorded which), sampled before or after yellow fever vaccination (not recorded which). The sequence was collected from a woman aged 18-29 years who received the yellow fever vaccine.

The CDR3 protein is CASSEALHPVGQYF. The CDR3 region has the DNA TGTGCCAGCAGTGAAGCGCTTCACCCCGTGGGGCAGTACTTC. The chain is built from TRBV2 and TRBJ2-7; D unclear. The CDR3 has 14 residues. The germline V and J ends were trimmed by 0 bases and 9 bases, with 15 bases remaining between them. Germline V CDR1 and CDR2: SNHLY, FYNNEI. Filled out from reference TRBV2 and TRBJ2-7, the complete variable domain reads EPEVTQTPSHQVTQMGQEVILRCVPISNHLYFYWYRQILGQKVEFLVSFYNNEISEKSEIFDDQFSVERPDGSNFTLKIRSTKLEDSAMYFCASSEALHPVGQYFGPGTRLTVT.